The entry below gives a single TCR beta chain sequence along with its context. Its antigen is undetermined. The data stem from a study of chemoradiotherapy in HPV16-positive cancers. Findings and limits, study-wide: Candidate HPV-specific clones and E7-related TCR motifs grew in tumor during treatment.

This CDR3 is 17 amino acids long. The V gene lost 1 base and the J gene lost 1 base, with 16 bases spanning the gap. From germline, CDR1 is MDHEN and CDR2 SYDVKM. Data came from immunoSEQ multiplex PCR; TCRdb stores just in-frame clones and leaves some out. Counted here are some 14,000 clones, about four fifths occurring once; the ten biggest clones make up roughly 10%. V is TRBV28 and J is TRBJ2-5; possible D gene TRBD2, 6 bases. Sampling was conducted from a patient who underwent chemoradiotherapy. This TCR was sampled from a human donor with HPV-associated anogenital cancer. This CDR3 is CASSLSATGATQETQYF. As DNA, the CDR3 is TGTGCCAGCAGTTTATCAGCAACGGGAGCTACCCAAGAGACCCAGTACTTC.